This record concerns one TCR beta chain sequence. CDR1 and CDR2 from the germline V gene are SQVTM and ANQGSEA. This CDR3 is 12 amino acids long. With 6 bases removed from V and 6 bases from J, the gap between germline ends came to 13 bases. The source of the sample is a study of blood T cell repertoires in COVID-19. Across the whole study: Spain, Italy and the United States supplied samples that represented acute and convalescent COVID-19.

As processed by the authors: For nucleated cells, counts were estimated from reference gene primer amplification. Using immunoSEQ multiplex PCR, the repertoire was profiled, and TCRdb retains in-frame clones only, with some absent. The DNA gave D and trimming, while V, J and clone size come from that table. The data contain around 480,000 clones, about 90% of them singletons. Self-reported history from a screening survey and questionnaire set each donor's cohort. The genes are TRBV29-1 and TRBJ2-3; D remains ambiguous. The receptor comes from a woman aged 18-29 years who had recovered from COVID-19. The source material was PBMCs or T cells enriched from blood (not recorded which). The CDR3 nucleotides are TGCAGCGTGGCCCCTCGTCCGGATACGCAGTATTTT. Its translation: CSVAPRPDTQYF.